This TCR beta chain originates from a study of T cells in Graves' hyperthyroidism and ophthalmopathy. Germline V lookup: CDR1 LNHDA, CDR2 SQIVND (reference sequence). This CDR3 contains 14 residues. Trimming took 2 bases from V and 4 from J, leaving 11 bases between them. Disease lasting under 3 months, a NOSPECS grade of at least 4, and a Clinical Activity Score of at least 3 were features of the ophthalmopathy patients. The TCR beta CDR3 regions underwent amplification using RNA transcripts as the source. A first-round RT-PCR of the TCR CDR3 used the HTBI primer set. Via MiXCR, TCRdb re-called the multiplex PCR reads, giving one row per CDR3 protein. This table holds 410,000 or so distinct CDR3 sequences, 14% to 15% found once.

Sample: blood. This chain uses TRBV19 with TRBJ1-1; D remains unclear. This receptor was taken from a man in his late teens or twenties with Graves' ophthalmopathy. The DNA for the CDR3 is TGTGCCAGTAGTATAATGAGCTCGGCCACTGAAGCTTTCTTT. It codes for CASSIMSSATEAFF.